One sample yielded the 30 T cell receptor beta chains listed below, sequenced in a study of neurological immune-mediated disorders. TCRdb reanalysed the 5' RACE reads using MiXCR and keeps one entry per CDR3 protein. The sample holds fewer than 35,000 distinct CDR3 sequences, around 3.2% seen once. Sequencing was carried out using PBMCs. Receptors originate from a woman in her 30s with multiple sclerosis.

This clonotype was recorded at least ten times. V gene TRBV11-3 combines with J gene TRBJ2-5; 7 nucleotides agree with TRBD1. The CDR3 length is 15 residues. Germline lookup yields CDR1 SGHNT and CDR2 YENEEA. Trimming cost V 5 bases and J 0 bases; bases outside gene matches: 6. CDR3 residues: CASSARQGYQETQYF. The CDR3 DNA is TGTGCCAGCAGCGCAAGACAGGGATACCAAGAGACCCAGTACTTC.

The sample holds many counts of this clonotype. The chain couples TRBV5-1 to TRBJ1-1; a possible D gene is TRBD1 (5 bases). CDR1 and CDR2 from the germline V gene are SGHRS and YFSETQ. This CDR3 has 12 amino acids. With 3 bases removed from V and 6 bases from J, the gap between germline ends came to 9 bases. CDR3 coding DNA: TGCGCCAGCAGCTCTGGGACGGCTGAAGCTTTCTTT. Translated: CASSSGTAEAFF.

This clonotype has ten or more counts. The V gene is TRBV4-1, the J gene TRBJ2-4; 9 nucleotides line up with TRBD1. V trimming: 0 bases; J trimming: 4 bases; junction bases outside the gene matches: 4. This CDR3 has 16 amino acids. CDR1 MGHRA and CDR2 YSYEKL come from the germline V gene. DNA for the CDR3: TGCGCCAGCAGCCAAGATTTCGGGACAGGGAAAAACATTCAGTACTTC. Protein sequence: CASSQDFGTGKNIQYF.

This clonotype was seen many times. CDR3 sequence reads: CASSLGWTPTYEQYF. The CDR3, as DNA: TGCGCCAGCAGCTTGGGTTGGACACCCACCTACGAGCAGTACTTC. The chain couples TRBV5-1 to TRBJ2-7; perhaps TRBD1 as D (5 bases). The CDR3 contains 15 residues. In germline, CDR1 is SGHRS, CDR2 YFSETQ. The V end was cut by 0 bases, the J end by 2 bases, with 12 bases between.

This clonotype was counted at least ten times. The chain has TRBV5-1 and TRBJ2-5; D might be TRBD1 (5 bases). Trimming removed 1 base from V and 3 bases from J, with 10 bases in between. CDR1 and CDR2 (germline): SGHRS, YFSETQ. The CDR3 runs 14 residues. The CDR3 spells CASSLHRREETQYF. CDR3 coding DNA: TGCGCCAGCAGCTTGCACAGGAGAGAAGAGACCCAGTACTTC.

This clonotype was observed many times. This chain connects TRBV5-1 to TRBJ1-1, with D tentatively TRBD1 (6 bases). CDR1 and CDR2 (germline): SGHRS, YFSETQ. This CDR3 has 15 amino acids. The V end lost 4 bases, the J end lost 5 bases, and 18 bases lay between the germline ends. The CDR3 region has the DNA TGCGCCAGCAGCCCGGGCACGGGGGGCGGTACTGAAGCTTTCTTT. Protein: CASSPGTGGGTEAFF.

CDR3 protein: CASSQEIVGAPNEQFF. CDR3 sequence (DNA): TGTGCCAGCAGCCAAGAAATAGTAGGCGCACCAAATGAGCAGTTCTTC. The chain employs TRBV4-2 and TRBJ2-1; D not certain. V was shortened by 0 bases and J by 7 bases, with 16 bases between the two germline ends. Looked up from germline, CDR1 is LGHNA and CDR2 is YNFKEQ. The CDR3 has 16 residues.

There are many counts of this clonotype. The CDR3 region is CASSGQGLGYNEQFF. The CDR3 DNA sequence: TGCGCCAGCAGTGGTCAGGGCTTAGGGTACAATGAGCAGTTCTTC. V and J are TRBV5-1 and TRBJ2-1; D is perhaps TRBD1 (5 bases). CDR1 SGHRS and CDR2 YFSETQ come from the germline V gene. This CDR3 has 15 amino acids. The V gene lost 5 bases and the J gene lost 4 bases, with 16 bases spanning the gap.

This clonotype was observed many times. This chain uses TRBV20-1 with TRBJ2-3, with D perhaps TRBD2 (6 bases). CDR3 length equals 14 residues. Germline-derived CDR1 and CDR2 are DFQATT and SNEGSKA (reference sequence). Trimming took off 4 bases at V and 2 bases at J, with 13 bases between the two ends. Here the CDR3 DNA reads TGCAGTGCTAACCGGGGGAGCTCCACAGATACGCAGTATTTT. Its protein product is CSANRGSSTDTQYF.

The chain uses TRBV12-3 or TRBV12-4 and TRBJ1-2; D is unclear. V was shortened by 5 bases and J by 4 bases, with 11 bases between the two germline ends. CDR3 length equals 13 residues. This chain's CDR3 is CASSPERPYGYTF. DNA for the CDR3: TGTGCCAGCAGTCCGGAAAGACCCTATGGCTACACCTTC.

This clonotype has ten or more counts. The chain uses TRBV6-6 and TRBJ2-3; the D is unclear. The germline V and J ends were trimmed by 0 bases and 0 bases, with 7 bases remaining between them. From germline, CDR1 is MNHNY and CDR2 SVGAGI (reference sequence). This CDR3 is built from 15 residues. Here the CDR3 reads CASSYSGSSTDTQYF. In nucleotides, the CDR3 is TGTGCCAGCAGTTACTCCGGGTCTAGCACAGATACGCAGTATTTT.

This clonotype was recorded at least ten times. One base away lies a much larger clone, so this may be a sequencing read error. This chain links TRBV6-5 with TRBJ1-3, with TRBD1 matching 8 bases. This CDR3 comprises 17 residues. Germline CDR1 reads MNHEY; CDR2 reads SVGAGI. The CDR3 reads CASSYRGTGRSGKTIYF. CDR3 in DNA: TGTGCCAGCAGTTATCGCGGGACAGGACGCTCTGGAAAAACCATATATTTT.

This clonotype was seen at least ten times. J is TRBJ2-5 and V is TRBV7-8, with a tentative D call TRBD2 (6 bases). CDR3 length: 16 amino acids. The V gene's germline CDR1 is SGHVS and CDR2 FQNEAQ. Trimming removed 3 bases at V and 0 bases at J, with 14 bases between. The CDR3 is CASSLLPRGYQETQYF. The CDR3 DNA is TGTGCCAGCAGCTTGCTCCCCCGGGGGTACCAAGAGACCCAGTACTTC. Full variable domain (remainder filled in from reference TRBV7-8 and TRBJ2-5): GAGVSQSPRYKVAKRGQDVALRCDPISGHVSLFWYQQALGQGPEFLTYFQNEAQLDKSGLPSDRFFAERPEGSVSTLKIQRTQQEDSAVYLCASSLLPRGYQETQYFGPGTRLLVL.

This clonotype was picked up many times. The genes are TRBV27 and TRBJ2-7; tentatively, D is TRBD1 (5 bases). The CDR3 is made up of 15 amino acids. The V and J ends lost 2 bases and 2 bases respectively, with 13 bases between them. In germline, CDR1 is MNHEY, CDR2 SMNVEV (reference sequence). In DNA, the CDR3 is TGTGCCAGCAGTTTAGGCCCCTACAGGACCTACGAGCAGTACTTC. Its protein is CASSLGPYRTYEQYF.

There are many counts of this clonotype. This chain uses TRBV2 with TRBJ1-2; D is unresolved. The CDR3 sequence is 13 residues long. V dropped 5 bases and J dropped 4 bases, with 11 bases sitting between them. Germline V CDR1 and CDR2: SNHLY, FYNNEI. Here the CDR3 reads CASSPATRYGYTF. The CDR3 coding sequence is TGTGCCAGCAGTCCCGCAACCCGCTATGGCTACACCTTC.

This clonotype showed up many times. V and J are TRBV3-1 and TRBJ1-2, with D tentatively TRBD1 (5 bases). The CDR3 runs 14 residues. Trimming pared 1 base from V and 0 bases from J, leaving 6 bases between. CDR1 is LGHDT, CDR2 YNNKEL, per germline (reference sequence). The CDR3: CASSQGGANYGYTF. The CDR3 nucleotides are TGTGCCAGCAGCCAAGGGGGGGCTAACTATGGCTACACCTTC.

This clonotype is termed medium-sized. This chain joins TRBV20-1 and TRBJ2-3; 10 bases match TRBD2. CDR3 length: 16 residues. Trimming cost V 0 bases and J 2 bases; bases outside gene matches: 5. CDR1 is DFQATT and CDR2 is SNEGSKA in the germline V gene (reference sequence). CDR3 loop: CSARDPGLATTDTQYF. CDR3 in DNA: TGCAGTGCTAGAGATCCGGGACTAGCGACCACAGATACGCAGTATTTT.

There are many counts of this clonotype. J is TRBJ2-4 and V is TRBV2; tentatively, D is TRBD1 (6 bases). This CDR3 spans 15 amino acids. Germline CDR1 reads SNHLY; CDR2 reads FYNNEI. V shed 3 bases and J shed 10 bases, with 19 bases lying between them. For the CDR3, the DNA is TGTGCCAGCAGTGATCCCGATGAGGGGGACAAAATTCAGTACTTC. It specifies CASSDPDEGDKIQYF.

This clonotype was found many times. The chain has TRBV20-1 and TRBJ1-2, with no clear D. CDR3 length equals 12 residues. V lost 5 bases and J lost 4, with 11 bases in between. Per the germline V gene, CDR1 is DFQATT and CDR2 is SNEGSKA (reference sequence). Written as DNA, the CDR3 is TGCAGTGCTGGTACGGAGCTCTATGGCTACACCTTC. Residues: CSAGTELYGYTF.

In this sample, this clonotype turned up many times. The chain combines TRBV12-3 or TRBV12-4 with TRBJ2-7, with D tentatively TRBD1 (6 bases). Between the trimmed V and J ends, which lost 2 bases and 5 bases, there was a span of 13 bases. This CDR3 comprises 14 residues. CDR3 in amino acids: CASSLSQGSNEQYF. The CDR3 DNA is TGTGCCAGCAGTTTAAGCCAGGGGAGCAACGAGCAGTACTTC.

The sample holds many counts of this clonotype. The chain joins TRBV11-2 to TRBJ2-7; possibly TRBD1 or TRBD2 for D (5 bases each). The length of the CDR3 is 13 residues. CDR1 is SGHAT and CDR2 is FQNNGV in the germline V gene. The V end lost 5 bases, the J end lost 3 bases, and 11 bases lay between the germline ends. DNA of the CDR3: TGTGCCAGCAGCCAGGGACCGCTCTACGAGCAGTACTTC. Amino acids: CASSQGPLYEQYF.

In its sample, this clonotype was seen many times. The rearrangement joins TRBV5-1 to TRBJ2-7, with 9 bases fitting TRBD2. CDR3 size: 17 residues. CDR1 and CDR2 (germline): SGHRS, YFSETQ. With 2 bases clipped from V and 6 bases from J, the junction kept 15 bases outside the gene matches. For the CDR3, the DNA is TGCGCCAGCAGCTTCATCCAGCGTGCGGGAGGGCCTCTCGAGCAGTACTTC. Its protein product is CASSFIQRAGGPLEQYF.

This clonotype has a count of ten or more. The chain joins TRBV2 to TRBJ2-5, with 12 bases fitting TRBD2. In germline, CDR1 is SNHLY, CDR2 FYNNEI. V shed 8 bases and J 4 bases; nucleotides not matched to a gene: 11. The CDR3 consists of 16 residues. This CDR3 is CASSFFPLAGGETQYF. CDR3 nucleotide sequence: TGTGCCAGCTCTTTTTTTCCACTAGCGGGAGGAGAGACCCAGTACTTC.

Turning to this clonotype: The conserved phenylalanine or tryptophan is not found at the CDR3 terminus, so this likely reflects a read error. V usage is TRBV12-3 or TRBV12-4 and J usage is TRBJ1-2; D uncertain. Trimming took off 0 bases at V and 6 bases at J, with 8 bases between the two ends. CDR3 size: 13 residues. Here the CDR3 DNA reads TGTGCCAGCAGTTTAGCCAGGTTCCATGGCTACACCAAC. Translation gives CASSLARFHGYTN.

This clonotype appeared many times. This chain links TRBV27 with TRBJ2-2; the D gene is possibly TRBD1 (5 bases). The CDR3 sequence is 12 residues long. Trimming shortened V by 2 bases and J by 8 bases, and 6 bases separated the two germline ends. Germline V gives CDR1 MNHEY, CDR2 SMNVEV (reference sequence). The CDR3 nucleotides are TGTGCCAGCAGTTTAAGACAGGGGGAGCTGTTTTTT. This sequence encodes CASSLRQGELFF.

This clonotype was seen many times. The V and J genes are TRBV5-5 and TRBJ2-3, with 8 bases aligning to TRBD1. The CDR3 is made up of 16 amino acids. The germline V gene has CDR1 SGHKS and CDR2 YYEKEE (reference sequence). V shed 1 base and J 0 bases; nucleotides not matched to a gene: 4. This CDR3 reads CASSLPQGASTDTQYF. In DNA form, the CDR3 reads TGTGCCAGCAGCTTGCCCCAGGGGGCAAGCACAGATACGCAGTATTTT. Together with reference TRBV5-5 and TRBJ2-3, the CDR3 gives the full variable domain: DAGVTQSPTHLIKTRGQQVTLRCSPISGHKSVSWYQQVLGQGPQFIFQYYEKEERGRGNFPDRFSARQFPNYSSELNVNALLLGDSALYLCASSLPQGASTDTQYFGPGTRLTVL.

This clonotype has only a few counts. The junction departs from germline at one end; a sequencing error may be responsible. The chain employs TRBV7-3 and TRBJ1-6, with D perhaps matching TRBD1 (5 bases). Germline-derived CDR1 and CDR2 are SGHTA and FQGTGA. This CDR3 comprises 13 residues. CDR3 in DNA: TGTGCCAGCAGCTCCTCCATAGGGGCACCCCTCAACTTT. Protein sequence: CASSSSIGAPLNF.

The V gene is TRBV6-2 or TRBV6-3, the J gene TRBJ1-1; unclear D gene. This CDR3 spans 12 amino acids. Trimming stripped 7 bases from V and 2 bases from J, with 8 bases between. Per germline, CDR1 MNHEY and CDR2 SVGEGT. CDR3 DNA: TGTGCCAGCAATCAAAATAACACTGAAGCTTTCTTT. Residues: CASNQNNTEAFF.

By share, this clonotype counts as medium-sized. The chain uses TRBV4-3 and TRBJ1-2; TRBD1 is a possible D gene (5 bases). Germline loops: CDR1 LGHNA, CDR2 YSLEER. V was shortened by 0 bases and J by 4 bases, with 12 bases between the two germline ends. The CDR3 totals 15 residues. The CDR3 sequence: CASSQDHGGSYGYTF. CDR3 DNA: TGCGCCAGCAGCCAAGATCATGGGGGGTCCTATGGCTACACCTTC.

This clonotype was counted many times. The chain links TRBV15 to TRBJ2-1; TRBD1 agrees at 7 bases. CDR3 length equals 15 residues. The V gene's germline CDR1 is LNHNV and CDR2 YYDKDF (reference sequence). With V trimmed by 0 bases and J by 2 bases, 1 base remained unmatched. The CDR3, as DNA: TGTGCCACCAGCAGAGATACAGGGGCCTACAATGAGCAGTTCTTC. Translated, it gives CATSRDTGAYNEQFF.